This T cell receptor beta chain stems from a study of beta chain features in type 1 diabetes. Findings and caveats of the study: Patients with Type 1 diabetes showed moderately but significantly shorter TCRB CDR3s in all four CD4+ subsets. Insertion counts at VDJ junctions were lower in type 1 diabetes patients, who also showed more deletions there.

Each sorted population was over 95% pure. Expressed TCRB transcripts got sequenced, as all isolated RNA was reverse transcribed. Naive, central memory and regulatory T cell samples yielded about 3.57 million reads on average. Profiling relied on immunoSEQ multiplex PCR, and the TCRdb table lists in-frame clones only, not all of them. The sample records a few hundred thousand clones, 16% being singletons. This clone was recorded a few times. As yet, its antigen is unknown. Trimming cost V 5 bases and J 4 bases; bases outside gene matches: 4. This CDR3 comprises 12 residues. Germline V CDR1 and CDR2: GTSNPN, SVGIG (reference sequence).

The sample comprised naive CD4+ T cells from blood. The V and J genes are TRBV30 and TRBJ1-1; 7 bases line up with TRBD1. The receptor was isolated from a man between 25 and 39 years old with type 1 diabetes. CDR3 DNA: TGTGCCTGGCATCAGGGGGGCACTGAAGCTTTCTTT. Its protein is CAWHQGGTEAFF.